These 16 T cell receptor beta chains share one sample of origin, sequenced in a study of cytomegalovirus exposure and HLA in healthy donors. TCRdb keeps only in-frame clones here, not all; method: immunoSEQ multiplex PCR. The table includes 190,000 or so clones, roughly 84% detected once. Source material: PBMCs. The receptors were sampled from a woman under 30 in good health and CMV-seropositive.

CDR3 loop: CASSPTGRYTDTQYF. The CDR3 coding sequence is TGCGCCAGCAGCCCCACAGGGAGATACACAGATACGCAGTATTTT. V and J are TRBV4-1 and TRBJ2-3; TRBD1 is a possible D gene (6 bases). V was clipped by 4 bases and J by 2 bases, with 13 bases between them. This CDR3 is built from 15 residues. CDR1 is MGHRA, CDR2 YSYEKL, per germline.

The chain joins TRBV2 to TRBJ2-1; the D gene is possibly TRBD2 (5 bases). This CDR3 comprises 14 residues. CDR1 and CDR2 (germline): SNHLY, FYNNEI. The ends were cut back, 11 bases at V and 0 bases at J, with 14 bases in the middle. As DNA, the CDR3 is TGTGCCTACGGGGTGGGGAGCTCCTACAATGAGCAGTTCTTC. Translated, it gives CAYGVGSSYNEQFF.

For this clone: Other DNA sequences in this specimen translate into the identical CDR3. This chain connects TRBV6-5 to TRBJ2-7; D possibly corresponds to TRBD1 (5 bases). Germline V gene lookup returns CDR1 MNHEY and CDR2 SVGAGI. V shed 2 bases and J shed 1 base, with 6 bases lying between them. This CDR3 comprises 13 residues. The CDR3 sequence is CASSYGASYEQYF. In nucleotides, the CDR3 is TGTGCCAGCAGTTACGGGGCGTCCTACGAGCAGTACTTC.

V is TRBV2 and J is TRBJ2-7, with TRBD2 matching over 8 bases. Germline-derived CDR1 and CDR2 are SNHLY and FYNNEI. The trim removed 6 bases at V and 5 bases at J, leaving 9 bases unmatched. There are 14 residues in the CDR3. In DNA, the CDR3 is TGTGCCAGCAGGGATTTCGGGGGGGCCCACGAGCAGTACTTC. Its protein product is CASRDFGGAHEQYF.

This clone was observed a few times. The chain links TRBV25-1 to TRBJ1-6, with D possibly matching TRBD1 (5 bases). The germline V and J ends were trimmed by 6 bases and 5 bases, with 14 bases remaining between them. The CDR3 contains 15 residues. In germline, CDR1 is MGHDK, CDR2 SYGVNS. CDR3 sequence (DNA): TGTGCCAGCAGACCATGGCAGGGCGATAATTCACCCCTCCACTTT. Protein sequence: CASRPWQGDNSPLHF.

The chain recombines TRBV6-1 with TRBJ1-1, with a weak D call TRBD1 (5 bases). The length of the CDR3 is 13 residues. V was pared by 5 bases and J by 1 base, with 8 bases between. Germline CDR1 is MNHNS and CDR2 is SASEGT. DNA for the CDR3: TGTGCCAGCAGTCAGGGATCGAACACTGAAGCTTTCTTT. Translating it yields CASSQGSNTEAFF.

The DNA for the CDR3 is TGTGCCAGCAGTGATCAACTAGCGGGGGGATCCTACGAGCAGTACTTC. The encoded protein is CASSDQLAGGSYEQYF. V usage is TRBV6-1 and J usage is TRBJ2-7; 12 nucleotides line up with TRBD2. This CDR3 is 16 amino acids long. The germline gives CDR1 MNHNS, CDR2 SASEGT. Trimming took 3 bases from V and 1 from J; bases not matched to a gene: 4.

The chain carries TRBV29-1 and TRBJ2-7; maybe TRBD2 (5 bases). Looked up from germline, CDR1 is SQVTM and CDR2 is ANQGSEA. The CDR3 is 14 residues long. The V gene lost 7 bases and the J gene lost 0 bases, with 16 bases spanning the gap. In DNA, the CDR3 is TGCAGCGCCTGCGGCGGGTTACTCTCCTACGAGCAGTACTTC. Its protein product is CSACGGLLSYEQYF.

The V call is TRBV19, the J call TRBJ2-7; 9 positions match TRBD2. The length of the CDR3 is 13 residues. Germline assignment: CDR1 LNHDA and CDR2 SQIVND (reference sequence). Trimming took 4 bases from V and 3 from J; bases not matched to a gene: 1. CDR3 nucleotide sequence: TGTGCCAGTAGTAATAGCGGGGGCTACGAGCAGTACTTC. It translates to CASSNSGGYEQYF.

The J gene is TRBJ2-3, the V gene TRBV5-6; 8 bases align to TRBD1. Germline values: CDR1 SGHDT, CDR2 YYEEEE. This CDR3 is built from 15 residues. The V and J ends lost 4 bases and 6 bases, in that order; junction bases with no gene match: 10. The CDR3 region is CASSLDRVRGDTQYF. The CDR3 DNA follows: TGTGCCAGCAGCCTGGACAGGGTAAGGGGGGATACGCAGTATTTT. Based on the CDR3 plus reference TRBV5-6 and TRBJ2-3, the full variable domain is DAGVTQSPTHLIKTRGQQVTLRCSPKSGHDTVSWYQQALGQGPQFIFQYYEEEERQRGNFPDRFSGHQFPNYSSELNVNALLLGDSALYLCASSLDRVRGDTQYFGPGTRLTVL.

The chain joins TRBV5-4 to TRBJ2-3; tentatively, D is TRBD2 (6 bases). The CDR3 has 16 residues. V lost 2 bases to trimming and J lost 4 bases, with 17 bases between them. CDR1 and CDR2 (germline): SGHNT, YYREEE (reference sequence). This CDR3 reads CASSLMGGLLSDTQYF. The CDR3 bases are TGTGCCAGCAGCTTAATGGGAGGACTCCTCTCAGATACGCAGTATTTT.

This clone was seen a single time. The rearrangement joins TRBV9 to TRBJ2-3; TRBD1 might be the D (5 bases). The V gene's germline CDR1 is SGDLS and CDR2 YYNGEE. This CDR3 spans 14 amino acids. Deletions cut 1 base from V and 3 bases from J, with 9 bases between. The CDR3 reads CASSVNPGTDTQYF. The CDR3 DNA reads TGTGCCAGCAGCGTAAACCCAGGGACAGATACGCAGTATTTT.

This chain connects TRBV4-1 to TRBJ2-7; TRBD2 matches at 10 bases. The CDR3 length is 15 residues. V lost 1 base, J lost 4 bases, and 4 bases stayed unmatched. The germline V gene has CDR1 MGHRA and CDR2 YSYEKL. Written as DNA, the CDR3 is TGCGCCAGCAGCCAAGGCGAACTAGCGGGGTACGAGCAGTACTTC. This codes for CASSQGELAGYEQYF.

The J gene is TRBJ1-6, the V gene TRBV19; D call uncertain. V was clipped by 7 bases and J by 6 bases, with 16 bases between them. CDR3 size: 15 residues. Per germline, CDR1 LNHDA and CDR2 SQIVND (reference sequence). This CDR3 reads CASTVGGALNSPLHF. CDR3 bases: TGTGCCAGTACTGTAGGAGGCGCACTTAATTCACCCCTCCACTTT.

The rearrangement uses TRBV11-2 and TRBJ2-7; a possible D gene is TRBD1 (5 bases). The CDR3 length is 15 residues. The V gene lost 1 base and the J gene lost 3 bases, with 13 bases spanning the gap. Germline values: CDR1 SGHAT, CDR2 FQNNGV. CDR3 nucleotide sequence: TGTGCCAGCAGCTTAGGTACAGGTGGACACTACGAGCAGTACTTC. Translated, it gives CASSLGTGGHYEQYF.

The chain couples TRBV7-9 to TRBJ2-7; 8 bases agree with TRBD1. The germline V gene encodes CDR1 SEHNR and CDR2 FQNEAQ (reference sequence). This CDR3 is built from 17 residues. Trimming removed 5 bases from V and 1 base from J; junction bases left unmatched: 13. CDR3 residues: CASSKTTPTGGSYEQYF. In nucleotides, the CDR3 is TGTGCCAGCAGCAAAACCACCCCCACAGGGGGTTCCTACGAGCAGTACTTC.